This T cell receptor beta chain stems from a study of control samples from healthy donors and cancer patients. Sequenced by immunoSEQ multiplex PCR; TCRdb stores in-frame clones only, minus some. The data show 150,000 to 200,000 clones, with 80% to 95% seen just once and 0.68% held by the top ten. The CDR3 has 14 amino acids. V shed 2 bases and J 9 bases; nucleotides not matched to a gene: 5. CDR1 LGHNA and CDR2 YNFKEQ come from the germline V gene. V gene TRBV4-2 combines with J gene TRBJ2-2, with TRBD2 identical over 8 bases. The TCR originated in a woman in her 30s in good health. Material for sequencing was blood. CDR3 region: CASSQLSGSRELFF. Here the CDR3 DNA reads TGTGCCAGCAGCCAATTAAGCGGGAGTAGGGAGCTGTTTTTT.